This T cell receptor (beta chain) was found in a study of T cells after yellow fever vaccination. Study-wide points: From the bulk population, abundant clonotypes could contaminate and appear within FACS-sorted repertoires.

This CDR3 spans 13 amino acids. After removal of 4 bases from V and 8 bases from J, the junction contained 6 bases not matched to a gene. Germline V gene data show CDR1 as SGHTA and CDR2 as FQGTGA. This clonotype was observed a handful of times. Its cognate antigen is unknown. TCRdb recomputed calls from the 5' RACE reads with MiXCR, one row per CDR3 protein. The sample records almost 600,000 distinct CDR3 sequences, roughly 14% being singletons. The specimen comprised PBMCs, sampled on the day of the yellow fever booster vaccination. The J gene is TRBJ1-2, the V gene TRBV7-3; 8 nucleotides match TRBD1. This clonotype was sampled from a man aged 30 to 45 who received the YFV17D yellow fever vaccine. CDR3 sequence (DNA): TGTGCCAGCAGCTCGACAGGGGTGGAAGGCTACACCTTC. It encodes CASSSTGVEGYTF. The variable domain in full, with the rest retrieved from reference TRBV7-3 and TRBJ1-2, is GAGVSQTPSNKVTEKGKYVELRCDPISGHTALYWYRQSLGQGPEFLIYFQGTGAADDSGLPNDRFFAVRPEGSVSTLKIQRTERGDSAVYLCASSSTGVEGYTFGSGTRLTVV.